The entry below gives a single T cell receptor beta chain sequence along with its context. Its antigen is not known. This sample is drawn from a study of PD-L1 blockade in urothelial cancer. The wider study: The study started patients on atezolizumab at some point between 2014 and 2016, giving 1,200 mg intravenously every 3 weeks. Study conclusions and caveats: Sub-median blood TCR clonality before treatment predicted longer survival.

Germline CDR1 and CDR2: SGHRS and YFSETQ. The CDR3 covers 15 residues. Trimming removed 4 bases at V and 2 bases at J, with 14 bases between. Each PCR had synthetic TCR analog templates added to it as a spike-in. The method was immunoSEQ multiplex PCR; TCRdb's version includes in-frame clones alone and lacks a portion of them. The table shows approximately 100,000 clones, with roughly nine tenths occurring only once. This clonotype was obtained from a woman of 80 years or more with urothelial cancer. This chain uses TRBV5-1 with TRBJ2-3; maybe TRBD1 (5 bases). The starting material was PBMCs, obtained around atezolizumab (anti-PD-L1) treatment. The chain's CDR3 is CASSQATADTDTQYF. As DNA, the CDR3 is TGCGCCAGCAGCCAAGCGACAGCCGACACAGATACGCAGTATTTT. Based on the CDR3 plus reference TRBV5-1 and TRBJ2-3, the full variable domain is KAGVTQTPRYLIKTRGQQVTLSCSPISGHRSVSWYQQTPGQGLQFLFEYFSETQRNKGNFPGRFSGRQFSNSRSEMNVSTLELGDSALYLCASSQATADTDTQYFGPGTRLTVL.